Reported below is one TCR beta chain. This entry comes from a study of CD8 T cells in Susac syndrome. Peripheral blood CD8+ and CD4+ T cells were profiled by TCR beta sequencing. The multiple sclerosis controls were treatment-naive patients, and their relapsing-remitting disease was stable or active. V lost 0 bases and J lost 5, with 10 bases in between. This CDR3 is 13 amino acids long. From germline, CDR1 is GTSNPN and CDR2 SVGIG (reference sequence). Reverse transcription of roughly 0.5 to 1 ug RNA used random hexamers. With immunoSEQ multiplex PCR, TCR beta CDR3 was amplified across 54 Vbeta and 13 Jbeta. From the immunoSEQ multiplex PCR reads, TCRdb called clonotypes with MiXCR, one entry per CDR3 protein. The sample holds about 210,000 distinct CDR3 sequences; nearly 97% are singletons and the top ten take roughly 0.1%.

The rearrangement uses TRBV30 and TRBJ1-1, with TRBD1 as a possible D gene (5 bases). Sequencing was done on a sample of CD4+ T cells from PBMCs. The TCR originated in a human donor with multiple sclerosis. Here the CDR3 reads CAWSVGTGTEAFF. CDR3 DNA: TGTGCCTGGAGTGTAGGGACGGGAACTGAAGCTTTCTTT.